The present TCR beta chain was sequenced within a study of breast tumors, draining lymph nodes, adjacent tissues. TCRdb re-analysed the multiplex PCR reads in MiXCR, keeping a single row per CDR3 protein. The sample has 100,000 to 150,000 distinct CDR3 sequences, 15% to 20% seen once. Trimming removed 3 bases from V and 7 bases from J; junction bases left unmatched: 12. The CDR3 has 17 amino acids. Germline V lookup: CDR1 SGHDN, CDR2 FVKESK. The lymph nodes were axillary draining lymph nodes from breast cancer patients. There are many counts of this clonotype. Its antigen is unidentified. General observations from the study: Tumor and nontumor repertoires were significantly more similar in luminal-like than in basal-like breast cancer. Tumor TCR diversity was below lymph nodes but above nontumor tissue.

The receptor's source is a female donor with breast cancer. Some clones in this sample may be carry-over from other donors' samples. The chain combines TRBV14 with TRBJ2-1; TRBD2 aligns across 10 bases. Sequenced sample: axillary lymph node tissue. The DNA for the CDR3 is TGTGCCAGCAGCCATCAGGGGGGGCGACTAGCGGGTAATGAGCAGTTCTTC. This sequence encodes CASSHQGGRLAGNEQFF. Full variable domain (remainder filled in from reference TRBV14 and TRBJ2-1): EAGVTQFPSHSVIEKGQTVTLRCDPISGHDNLYWYRRVMGKEIKFLLHFVKESKQDESGMPNNRFLAERTGGTYSTLKVQPAELEDSGVYFCASSHQGGRLAGNEQFFGPGTRLTVL.